This T cell receptor beta chain is drawn from a study of blood T cell repertoires in COVID-19. Study-wide context: The United States, Italy and Spain were the sources of the acute and convalescent COVID-19 samples. T cells, B-cell-depleted T cells, or PBMCs provided the cDNA or gDNA that served as material.

The germline gives CDR1 MNHEY, CDR2 SMNVEV (reference sequence). The J segment lost 4 bases and the V segment lost 6 bases, leaving 7 bases of the junction unmatched. The CDR3 has 14 residues. Enrollees, roughly 18 to 89 years old, lived in 25 or so US areas. Assay: immunoSEQ multiplex PCR; the TCRdb copy retains only in-frame clones and omits some. The sample includes about 210,000 clones, approximately 80% seen only once; the top ten take approximately 8.7%. The V call is TRBV27, the J call TRBJ1-1, with 8 bases that match TRBD1. The clonotype was recovered from a middle-aged man who had recovered from COVID-19. What was sequenced was PBMCs or T cells enriched from blood (not recorded which). The CDR3 reads CASRLGQAATEAFF. In DNA, the CDR3 is TGTGCCAGCAGGCTGGGACAGGCGGCCACTGAAGCTTTCTTT.